The rows below give T cell receptor beta chains drawn from one sample of a study of graft-versus-host responses after intestinal transplantation. Here immunoSEQ multiplex PCR was the method, and the copy in TCRdb shows in-frame clones only, minus some. The sample shows tens of thousands of clones, almost 95% of them seen only once. Which antigens these TCRs recognize remains unknown. The specimen comprised unstimulated CD4+ T cells sorted from spleen or lymph node cells, sampled before transplant. The receptors shown here come from a human donor who was the organ donor for an intestinal transplant. Each CDR3 is given with its conserved first and last residue. A D gene is named only where the DNA matches it firmly. Clone size is given for some rows only: seen once, a few or many times, or a class if the clone is expanded.

d_call clone_size j_call v_call cdr3_nt cdr3_aa
. . TRBJ2-2 TRBV15 TGTGCCACCAGCAGAGAGGTGAAGTGGAGAGGTTCCGGGGAGCTGTTTTTT CATSREVKWRGSGELFF
. . TRBJ2-5 TRBV10-1 TGCGCCAGCAGTGAGTCGCTAGCCAGGCAAGAGACCCAGTACTTC CASSESLARQETQYF
TRBD1 once TRBJ1-5 TRBV6-6 TGTGCCAGCAGTCTCGGACAGGACTTTAGCAATCAGCCCCAGCATTTT CASSLGQDFSNQPQHF
TRBD1 . TRBJ2-3 TRBV7-9 TGTGCCAGCAGCTTACTGGGGCAGGGGGGCACAGATACGCAGTATTTT CASSLLGQGGTDTQYF
. . TRBJ2-5 TRBV19 TGTGCCAGTAGTACCCCGGGATGGTCGGGGACCCAGTACTTC CASSTPGWSGTQYF
. . TRBJ1-2 TRBV6-6 TGTGCCAGCAGTTTGGACGGGAATCGGGGCTACACCTTC CASSLDGNRGYTF
. once TRBJ2-3 TRBV13 TGTGCCAGCAGCTGGATAATATGGAAAGATACGCAGTATTTT CASSWIIWKDTQYF
. . TRBJ2-3 TRBV5-6 TGTGCCAGCAGCCAGACCTTGAACAAAACCCGCACAGATACGCAGTATTTT CASSQTLNKTRTDTQYF
TRBD1 . TRBJ2-5 TRBV18 TGTGCCAGCTCACCACCGGTACTCGGACAGGGGCAAGAGACCCAGTACTTC CASSPPVLGQGQETQYF
TRBD1 . TRBJ1-1 TRBV5-6 TGTGCCAGCAGCGCCGGGACAGGGTCCGGAGACACTGAAGCTTTCTTT CASSAGTGSGDTEAFF